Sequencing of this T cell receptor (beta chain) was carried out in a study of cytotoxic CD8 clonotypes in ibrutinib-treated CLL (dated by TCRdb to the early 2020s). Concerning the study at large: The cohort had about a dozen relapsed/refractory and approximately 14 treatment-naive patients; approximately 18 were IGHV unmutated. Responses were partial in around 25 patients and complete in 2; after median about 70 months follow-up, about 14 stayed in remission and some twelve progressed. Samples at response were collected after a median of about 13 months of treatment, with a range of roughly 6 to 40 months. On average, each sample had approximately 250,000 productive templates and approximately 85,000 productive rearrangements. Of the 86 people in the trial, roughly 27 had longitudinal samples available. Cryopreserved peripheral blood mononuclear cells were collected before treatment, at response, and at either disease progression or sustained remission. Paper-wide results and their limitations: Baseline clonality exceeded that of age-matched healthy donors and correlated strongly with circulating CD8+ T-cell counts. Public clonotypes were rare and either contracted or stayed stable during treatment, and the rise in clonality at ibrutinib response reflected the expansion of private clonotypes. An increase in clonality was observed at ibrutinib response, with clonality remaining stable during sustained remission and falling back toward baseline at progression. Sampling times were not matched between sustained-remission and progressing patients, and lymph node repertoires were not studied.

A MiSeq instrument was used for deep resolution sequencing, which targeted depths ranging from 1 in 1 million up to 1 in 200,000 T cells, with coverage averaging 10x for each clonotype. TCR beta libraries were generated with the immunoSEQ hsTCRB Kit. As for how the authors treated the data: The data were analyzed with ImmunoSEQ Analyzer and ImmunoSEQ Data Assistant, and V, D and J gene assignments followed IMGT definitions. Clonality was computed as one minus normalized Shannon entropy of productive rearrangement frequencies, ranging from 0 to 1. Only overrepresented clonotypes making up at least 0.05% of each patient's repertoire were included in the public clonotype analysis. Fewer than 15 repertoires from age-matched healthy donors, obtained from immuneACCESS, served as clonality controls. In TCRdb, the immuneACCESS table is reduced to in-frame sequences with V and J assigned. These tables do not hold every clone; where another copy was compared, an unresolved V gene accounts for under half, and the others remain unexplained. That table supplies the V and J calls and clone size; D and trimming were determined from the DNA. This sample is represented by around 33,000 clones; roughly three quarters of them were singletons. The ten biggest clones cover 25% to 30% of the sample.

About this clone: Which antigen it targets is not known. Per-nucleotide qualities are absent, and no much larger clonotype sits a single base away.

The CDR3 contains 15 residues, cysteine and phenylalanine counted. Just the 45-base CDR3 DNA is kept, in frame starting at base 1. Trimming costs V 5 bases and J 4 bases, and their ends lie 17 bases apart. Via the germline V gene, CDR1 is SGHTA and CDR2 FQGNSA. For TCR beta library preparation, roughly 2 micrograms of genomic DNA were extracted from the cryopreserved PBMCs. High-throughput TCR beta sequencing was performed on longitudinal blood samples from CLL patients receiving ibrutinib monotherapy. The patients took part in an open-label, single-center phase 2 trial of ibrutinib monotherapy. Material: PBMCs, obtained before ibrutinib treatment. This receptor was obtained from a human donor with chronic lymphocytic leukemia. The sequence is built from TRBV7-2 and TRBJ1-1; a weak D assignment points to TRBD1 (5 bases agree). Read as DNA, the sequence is TGTGCCAGCAGCCCACAGAGCGGGGGAAGCACTGAAGCTTTCTTT. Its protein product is CASSPQSGGSTEAFF.